The clone carrying this T cell receptor (beta chain) was seen more than once but under ten times. The CDR3 is 15 residues long. Germline-derived CDR1 and CDR2 are SGHRS and YFSETQ. The germline V and J ends were trimmed by 4 bases and 0 bases, with 12 bases remaining between them. Generated by immunoSEQ multiplex PCR, the TCRdb table keeps only in-frame clones and is missing some. This table has around 420,000 clones, over 75% appearing once. The data belong to a study of blood T cell repertoires in COVID-19. The clonotype originates from a woman in her forties with acute COVID-19. Sample: PBMCs or T cells enriched from blood (not recorded which). The J gene is TRBJ2-3, the V gene TRBV5-1; tentatively, D is TRBD2 (6 bases). The CDR3 bases are TGCGCCAGCAGCAAAGGGACTTCAAGCACAGATACGCAGTATTTT. This encodes CASSKGTSSTDTQYF.